This TCR beta chain came from a study of T-cell memory formation after mild COVID-19. About the research overall: TCR clusters were mostly confined to one donor each. Whole-study results and caveats: Researchers found some responding clones in pre-infection memory, a sign that cross-reactive memory joined. Those CD4+ clones that contracted were mainly in CM and EM (CD8+ ones in EMRA).

TCRdb recomputed calls from the 5' RACE reads with MiXCR, one row per CDR3 protein. The repertoire holds about 620,000 distinct CDR3 sequences, with under 20% as singletons. Concerning this clonotype: The antigen remains unidentified.

The sample comprised PBMCs or a T cell subset sorted from them (not recorded which). The TCR sequence derives from an adult woman who had mild COVID-19 (a few samples of this study predate the infection). Cell type and time point are not known.

The CDR3 spells CASSPGLAGGPILDEQFF. The CDR3 bases are TGTGCCAGCAGCCCGGGACTAGCGGGGGGGCCTATTCTCGATGAGCAGTTCTTC. This sequence joins TRBV3-1 and TRBJ2-1, with 16 bases lining up with TRBD2. V lost 4 bases, J lost 8 bases, and 11 bases stayed unmatched. The germline gives CDR1 LGHDT, CDR2 YNNKEL (reference sequence). The CDR3 consists of 18 residues.